The present TCR beta chain was sequenced within a study of shared clonotypes between healthy human individuals. Per germline, CDR1 SGHRS and CDR2 YFSETQ. Between the trimmed V and J ends, which lost 1 base and 3 bases, there was a span of 13 bases. The CDR3 consists of 15 residues. Replicate PCRs for sorted subsets used approximately 220 ng DNA; this equaled tens of thousands of T cell genomes. Clones were read by immunoSEQ multiplex PCR, and TCRdb kept only the in-frame ones, dropping some. The sample lists millions of clones, approximately 94% occurring once. CD45RO-negative cells were positively selected for CCR7, leaving out terminally differentiated effector memory CD45RA+ cells.

Sequencing was done on a sample of naive CD8+ T cells from PBMCs. The TCR originated in a man aged 18 to 29 in good health. Some clones in this sample may be carry-over from other donors' samples. The chain recombines TRBV5-1 with TRBJ1-1; D ambiguous. CDR3 DNA: TGCGCCAGCAGCTTGCCCGGAGGTGGGGACACTGAAGCTTTCTTT. This encodes CASSLPGGGDTEAFF. Supplemented by reference TRBV5-1 and TRBJ1-1, the full variable domain reads KAGVTQTPRYLIKTRGQQVTLSCSPISGHRSVSWYQQTPGQGLQFLFEYFSETQRNKGNFPGRFSGRQFSNSRSEMNVSTLELGDSALYLCASSLPGGGDTEAFFGQGTRLTVV.